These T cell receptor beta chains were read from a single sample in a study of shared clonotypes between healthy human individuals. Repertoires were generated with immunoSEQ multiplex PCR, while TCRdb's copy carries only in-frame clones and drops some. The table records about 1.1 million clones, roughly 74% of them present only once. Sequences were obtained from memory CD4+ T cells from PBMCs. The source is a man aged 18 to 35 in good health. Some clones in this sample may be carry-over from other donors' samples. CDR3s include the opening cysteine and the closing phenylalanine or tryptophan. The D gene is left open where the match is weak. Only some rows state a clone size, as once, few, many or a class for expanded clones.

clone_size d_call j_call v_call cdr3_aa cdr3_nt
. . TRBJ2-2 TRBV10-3 CAISDQTNTGELFF TGTGCCATCAGCGACCAGACGAACACCGGGGAGCTGTTTTTT
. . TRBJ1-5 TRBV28 CASSLSYRKGNQPQHF TGTGCCAGCAGTTTATCTTACAGGAAGGGCAATCAGCCCCAGCATTTT
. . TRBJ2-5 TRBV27 CASSLSPMAGETQYF TGTGCCAGCAGTTTATCCCCTATGGCCGGGGAGACCCAGTACTTC
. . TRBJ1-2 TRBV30 CAWARDKGVGYTF TGTGCCTGGGCCCGGGACAAGGGGGTGGGCTACACCTTC
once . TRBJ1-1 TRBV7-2 CASSKRRDTEAFF TGTGCCAGCAGCAAACGAAGGGACACTGAAGCTTTCTTT
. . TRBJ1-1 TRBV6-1 CASSGDTEAFF TGTGCCAGCAGTGGTGACACTGAAGCTTTCTTT
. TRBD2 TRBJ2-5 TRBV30 CANRLAGGETQYF TGTGCCAACCGACTAGCGGGAGGAGAGACCCAGTACTTC
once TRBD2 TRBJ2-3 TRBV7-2 CASSLGGLAGGYTQYF TGTGCCAGCAGCTTAGGGGGTCTAGCGGGAGGATATACGCAGTATTTT
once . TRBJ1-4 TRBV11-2 CASRLGLTNEKLFF TGTGCCAGCCGGCTTGGCCTAACTAATGAAAAACTGTTTTTT
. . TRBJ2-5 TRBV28 CASSPVGAQETQYF TGTGCCAGCAGTCCCGTAGGGGCCCAAGAGACCCAGTACTTC
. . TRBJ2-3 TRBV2 CASRSGRGGTDTQYF TGTGCCAGCAGGTCGGGCAGGGGTGGCACAGATACGCAGTATTTT
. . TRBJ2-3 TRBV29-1 CSVDRYHTDTQYF TGCAGCGTTGATCGGTACCATACAGATACGCAGTATTTT
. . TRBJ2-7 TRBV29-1 CSVRPSWSYEQYF TGCAGCGTTAGGCCTAGCTGGTCCTACGAGCAGTACTTC
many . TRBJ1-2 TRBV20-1 CSPGTAAGYTF TGCAGCCCCGGGACGGCTGCTGGCTACACCTTC
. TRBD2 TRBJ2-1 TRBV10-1 CASGVGSSGTYNEQFF TGCGCCAGCGGGGTCGGGTCTAGCGGGACTTACAATGAGCAGTTCTTC
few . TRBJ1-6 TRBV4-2 CASSQARASNNSPLHF TGTGCCAGCAGCCAAGCCCGCGCCTCAAATAATTCACCCCTCCACTTT
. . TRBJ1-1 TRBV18 CASSPGGNTEAFF TGTGCCAGCTCACCGGGAGGGAACACTGAAGCTTTCTTT
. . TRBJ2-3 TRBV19 CASSKGGTDTQYF TGTGCCAGTAGTAAAGGGGGCACAGATACGCAGTATTTT
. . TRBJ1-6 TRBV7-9 CASSLEGNNSPLHF TGTGCCAGCAGCTTAGAGGGCAATAATTCACCCCTCCACTTT
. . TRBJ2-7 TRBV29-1 CSVVVLAVTYEQYF TGCAGCGTTGTAGTCTTGGCCGTGACCTACGAGCAGTACTTC
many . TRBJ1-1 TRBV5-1 CASSLDGGAVMNTEAFF TGCGCCAGCAGCTTGGATGGGGGTGCGGTTATGAACACTGAAGCTTTCTTT
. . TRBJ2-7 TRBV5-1 CASSRGQTYEQYF TGCGCCAGCAGCAGAGGACAGACCTACGAGCAGTACTTC
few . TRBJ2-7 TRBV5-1 CASSLGTDYEQYF TGCGCCAGCAGCTTGGGGACAGACTACGAGCAGTACTTC
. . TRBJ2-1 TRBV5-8 CASEGQGNEQFF TGTGCCAGCGAGGGCCAGGGCAATGAGCAGTTCTTC